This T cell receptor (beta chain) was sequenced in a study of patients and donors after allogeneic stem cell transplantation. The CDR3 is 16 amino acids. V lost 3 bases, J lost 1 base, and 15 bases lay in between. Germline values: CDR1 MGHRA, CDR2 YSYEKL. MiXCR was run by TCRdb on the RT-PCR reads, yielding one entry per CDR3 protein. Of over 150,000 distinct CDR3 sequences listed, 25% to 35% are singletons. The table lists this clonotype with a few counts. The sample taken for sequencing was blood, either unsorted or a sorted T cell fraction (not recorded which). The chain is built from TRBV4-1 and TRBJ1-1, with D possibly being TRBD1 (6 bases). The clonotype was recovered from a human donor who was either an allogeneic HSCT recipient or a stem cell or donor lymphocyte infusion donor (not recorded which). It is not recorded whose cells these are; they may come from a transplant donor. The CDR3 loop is CASSHPTGPTNTEAFF. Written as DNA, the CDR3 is TGCGCCAGCAGCCACCCGACAGGACCGACGAACACTGAAGCTTTCTTT.